This T cell receptor (beta chain) came from a study of shared clonotypes between healthy human individuals. Study-wide points: Generally, estimated richness proved larger in naive subsets than it did in memory subsets. Though the depth was large, rarefaction showed that sorted-subset sequencing was incomplete. Clonotype sharing across a handful of donors was observed for around 4.5% of naive CD4 clonotypes.

Investigators divided CD4+ cells into CD45RA+ naive and CD45RA-negative memory subsets. Profiled with immunoSEQ multiplex PCR; TCRdb holds only in-frame clones, not every one. The sample includes 2 million or so clones, around 95% of them seen just once. CDR3 length: 15 amino acids. V was pared by 4 bases and J by 9 bases, with 19 bases between. The germline CDR1 and CDR2 sequences are SEHNR and FQNEAQ (reference sequence). This clone appeared a single time. What it recognizes is unknown. This TCR was sampled from a man between 18 and 29 years old in good health. The chain combines TRBV7-9 with TRBJ2-1; D is tentatively TRBD1 or TRBD2 (5 bases each). The source material was naive CD4+ T cells sorted from blood. This sample's subset: CD45RA+ positively selected. CDR3 bases: TGTGCCAGCAGCTCCCTGCTCGGGGCGGGCACTGAGCAGTTCTTC. This translates into CASSSLLGAGTEQFF.